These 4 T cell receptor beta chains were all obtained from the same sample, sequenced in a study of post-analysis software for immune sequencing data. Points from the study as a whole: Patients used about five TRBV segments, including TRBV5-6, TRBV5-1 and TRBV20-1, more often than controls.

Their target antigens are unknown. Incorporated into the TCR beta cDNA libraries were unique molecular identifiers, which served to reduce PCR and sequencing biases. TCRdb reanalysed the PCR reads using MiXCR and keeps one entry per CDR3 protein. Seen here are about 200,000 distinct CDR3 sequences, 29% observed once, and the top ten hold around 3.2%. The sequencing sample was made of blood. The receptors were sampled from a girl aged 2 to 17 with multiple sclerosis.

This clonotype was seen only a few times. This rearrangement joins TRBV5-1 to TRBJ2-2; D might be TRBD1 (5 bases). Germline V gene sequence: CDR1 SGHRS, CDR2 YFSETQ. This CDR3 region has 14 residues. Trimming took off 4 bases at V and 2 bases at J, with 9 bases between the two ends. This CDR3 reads CASSGDSNTGELFF. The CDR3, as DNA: TGCGCCAGCAGCGGCGACAGTAACACCGGGGAGCTGTTTTTT.

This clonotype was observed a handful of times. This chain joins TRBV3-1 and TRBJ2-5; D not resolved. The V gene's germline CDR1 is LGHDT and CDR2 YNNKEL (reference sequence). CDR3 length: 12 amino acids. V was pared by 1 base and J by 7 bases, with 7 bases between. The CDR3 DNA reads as TGTGCCAGCAGCCAAGGGGTTCGGACCCAGTACTTC. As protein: CASSQGVRTQYF.

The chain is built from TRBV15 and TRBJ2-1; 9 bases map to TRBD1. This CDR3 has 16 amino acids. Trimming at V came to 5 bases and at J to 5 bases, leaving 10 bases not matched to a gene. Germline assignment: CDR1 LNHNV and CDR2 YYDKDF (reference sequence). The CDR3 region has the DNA TGTGCCACCAGCCCCCTCGGGGGGACAGGGCACAATGAGCAGTTCTTC. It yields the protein CATSPLGGTGHNEQFF.

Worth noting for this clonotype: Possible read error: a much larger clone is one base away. The CDR3: CASNRGQDNYGYTF. DNA for the CDR3: TGCGCCAGCAACCGAGGACAGGATAACTATGGCTACACCTTC. The chain uses TRBV5-1 and TRBJ1-2; 7 nucleotides agree with TRBD1. V was pared by 6 bases and J by 1 base, with 6 bases of the junction left unmatched. Germline V gene lookup returns CDR1 SGHRS and CDR2 YFSETQ. The CDR3 contains 14 residues.